Below, 2 T cell receptor beta chains from the same sample are listed, as sequenced in a study of T cells in Graves' hyperthyroidism and ophthalmopathy. Authors of the study amplified TCR beta CDR3 regions from RNA transcripts. With the HTBI primer set, the TCR CDR3 went through a first round of RT-PCR. TCRdb re-analysed the multiplex PCR reads in MiXCR, keeping a single row per CDR3 protein. The table has under 400,000 distinct CDR3 sequences, around a sixth seen once. The sample consisted of blood. These receptors were taken from a woman aged 45-65 years with Graves' hyperthyroidism.

This clonotype has at least ten counts. The V call is TRBV2, the J call TRBJ2-7, with 7 bases fitting TRBD1. In germline, CDR1 is SNHLY, CDR2 FYNNEI. The length of the CDR3 is 15 residues. With V trimmed by 8 bases and J by 1 base, 11 bases remained unmatched. The CDR3 reads CASSDSLGQSYEQYF. CDR3 DNA: TGTGCCAGCTCCGACTCTCTGGGACAGTCCTACGAGCAGTACTTC.

This chain connects TRBV9 to TRBJ2-1; TRBD2 matches 9 bases. V gave up 3 bases and J gave up 7 bases; unmatched junction bases: 8. The germline V gene encodes CDR1 SGDLS and CDR2 YYNGEE. The CDR3 consists of 15 residues. CDR3 in DNA: TGTGCCAGCAGCGCAACGGCGGGGGGGTTTAATGAGCAGTTCTTC. Its translation: CASSATAGGFNEQFF.